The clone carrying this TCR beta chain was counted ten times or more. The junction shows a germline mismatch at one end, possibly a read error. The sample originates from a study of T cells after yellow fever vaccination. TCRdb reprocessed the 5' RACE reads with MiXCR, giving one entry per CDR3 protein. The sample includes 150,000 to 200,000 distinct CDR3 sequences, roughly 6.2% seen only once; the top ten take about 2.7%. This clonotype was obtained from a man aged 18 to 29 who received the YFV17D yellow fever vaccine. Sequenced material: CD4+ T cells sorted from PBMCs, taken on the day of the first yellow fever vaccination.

CDR3 nucleotides: TGTGCTAGCAGCTTAGCAGGACAGGGGGCCGGAGAGACCCAGTACTTC. Residues: CASSLAGQGAGETQYF. The chain recombines TRBV7-7 with TRBJ2-5; 11 positions match TRBD1. The CDR3 contains 16 residues. Germline V gene data show CDR1 as SSHAT and CDR2 as FNYEAQ (reference sequence).